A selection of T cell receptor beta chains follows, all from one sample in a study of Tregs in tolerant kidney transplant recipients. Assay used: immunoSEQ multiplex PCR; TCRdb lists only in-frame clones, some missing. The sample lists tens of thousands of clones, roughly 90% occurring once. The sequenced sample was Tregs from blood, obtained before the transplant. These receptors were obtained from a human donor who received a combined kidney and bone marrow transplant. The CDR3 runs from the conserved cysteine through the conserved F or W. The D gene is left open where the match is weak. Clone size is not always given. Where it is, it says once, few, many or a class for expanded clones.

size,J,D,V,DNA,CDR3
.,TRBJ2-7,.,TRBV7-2,TGTGCCAGCAGCTTAGGAGGACTCAGATACGAGCAGTACTTC,CASSLGGLRYEQYF
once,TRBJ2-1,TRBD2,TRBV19,TGTGCCAGTTCCAGACTAGCGGGAGGCTCAGCCGCCGGGCAGTTCTTC,CASSRLAGGSAAGQFF
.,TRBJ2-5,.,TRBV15,TGTGCCACCAGCAGAGATAGGGGGAGCGAGACCCAGTACTTC,CATSRDRGSETQYF
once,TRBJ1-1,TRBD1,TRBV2,TGTGCCAGCAGTGGACAGGGGGCGTCCCTCACTGAAGCTTTCTTT,CASSGQGASLTEAFF
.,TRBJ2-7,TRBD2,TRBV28,TGTGCCAGCGCCGGGGGACTAGCGGAGTCCTACGAGCAGTACTTC,CASAGGLAESYEQYF
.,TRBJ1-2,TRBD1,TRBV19,TGTGCCAGTAGTACCCGACAGGGGAGACATGGTGGCTACACCTTC,CASSTRQGRHGGYTF
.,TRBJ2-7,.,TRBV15,TGTGCCACCAGCAGAGATCGTAGCTCCTACGAGCAGTACTTC,CATSRDRSSYEQYF
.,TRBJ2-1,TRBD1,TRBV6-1,TGTGCCAGCAGTGAGAGGGACAGGGTGGACAATGAGCAGTTCTTC,CASSERDRVDNEQFF
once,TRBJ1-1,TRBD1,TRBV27,TGTGCCAGCAGTTTAAATGGACAGGGGGCTGAAGCTTTCTTT,CASSLNGQGAEAFF
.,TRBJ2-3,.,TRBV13,TGTGCCAGCAGCAAGGAGGGCCAGACAGATACGCAGTATTTT,CASSKEGQTDTQYF
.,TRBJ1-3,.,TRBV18,TGTGCCAGCTCACCACGGGGCTCCTCTGGAAACACCATATATTTT,CASSPRGSSGNTIYF
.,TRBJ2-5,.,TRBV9,TGTGCCAGCAGCGTAGGTGCAGGGAGGGAGACCCAGTACTTC,CASSVGAGRETQYF
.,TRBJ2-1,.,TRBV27,TGTGCCAGCAGCGAGATGGGAAGCTCCTACAATGAGCAGTTCTTC,CASSEMGSSYNEQFF
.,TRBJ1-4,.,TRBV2,TGTGCCACCAAGGAGGAAGATGAAAAACTGTTTTTT,CATKEEDEKLFF
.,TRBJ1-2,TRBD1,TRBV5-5,TGTGCCAGCAGCTTGGTTACGGCGGGTGACAGGGGGAACTATGGCTACACCTTC,CASSLVTAGDRGNYGYTF
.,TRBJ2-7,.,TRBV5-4,TGTGCCAGCAGCTCCGGACTATACTCCTACGAGCAGTACTTC,CASSSGLYSYEQYF
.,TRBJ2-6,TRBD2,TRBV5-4,TGTGCCATCACCGGGGCAGGGACTATATCTGGGGCCAACGTCCTGACTTTC,CAITGAGTISGANVLTF
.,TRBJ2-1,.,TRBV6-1,TGTGCCAGCAGGGAAAATTGGGAGTACAATGAGCAGTTCTTC,CASRENWEYNEQFF
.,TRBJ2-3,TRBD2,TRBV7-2,TGTGCCAGCAGCCCCTCCCCCCGACTAGCGGGAGGTTCAGATACGCAGTATTTT,CASSPSPRLAGGSDTQYF
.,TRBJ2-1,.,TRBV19,TGTGCCAGTAGCACTAGGGGGGGAACAGGGAAGGGCTACAATGAGCAGTTCTTC,CASSTRGGTGKGYNEQFF
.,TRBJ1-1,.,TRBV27,TGTGCCAGCAGCCTTACCGACCCGGGGTGGACTGAAGCTTTCTTT,CASSLTDPGWTEAFF
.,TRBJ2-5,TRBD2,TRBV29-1,TGCAGTGCTGGACTAGCGGGAGGTGAGACCCAGTACTTC,CSAGLAGGETQYF
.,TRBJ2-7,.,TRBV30,TGTGCCTGGAGTGGTGAGAGGGTCAAGTACTTC,CAWSGERVKYF
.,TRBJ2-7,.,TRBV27,TGTGCCAGCTCCCTTAGGGGAGGCATTTCCTACGAGCAGTACTTC,CASSLRGGISYEQYF
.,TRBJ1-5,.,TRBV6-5,TGTGCCACCCAGGGCGACTATAGCAATCAGCCCCAGCATTTT,CATQGDYSNQPQHF
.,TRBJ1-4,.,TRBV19,TGTGCCAGTTCCCAAACTCAGGGTGAAAAACTGTTTTTT,CASSQTQGEKLFF
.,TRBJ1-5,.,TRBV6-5,TGTGCCAGCAGTTACCCCGGGGGCGGCAATCAGCCCCAGCATTTT,CASSYPGGGNQPQHF
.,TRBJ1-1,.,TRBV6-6,TGTGCCAGCAGCAGGACAAGCAGCACTGAAGCTTTCTTT,CASSRTSSTEAFF
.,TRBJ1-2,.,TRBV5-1,TGCGCCAGCAGCTTGTCCAGCTATGGCTACACCTTC,CASSLSSYGYTF
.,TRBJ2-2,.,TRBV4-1,TGCGCCAGCAGCCAACTCTTGGGACTTACGAACACCGGGGAGCTGTTTTTT,CASSQLLGLTNTGELFF
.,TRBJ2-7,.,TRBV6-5,TGTGCCAGCAGCGCCCCGTCAGCTAGAAACGAGCAGTACTTC,CASSAPSARNEQYF
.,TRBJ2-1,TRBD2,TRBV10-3,TGTGCCATCAGTTTAAGAGAACTAGCGCAAATCGGTGACAATGAGCAGTTCTTC,CAISLRELAQIGDNEQFF
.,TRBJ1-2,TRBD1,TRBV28,TGTGCCAGCAGTTCTTTGGGGACAGACCGTGGCTACACCTTC,CASSSLGTDRGYTF
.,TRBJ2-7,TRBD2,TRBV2,TGTGCCAGCAGTGAACTAGCGGGAGGCCTTAGTAGGGAGCAGTACTTC,CASSELAGGLSREQYF
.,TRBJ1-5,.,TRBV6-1,TGTGCCAGCGAGGGGCAGAACAATCAGCCCCAGCATTTT,CASEGQNNQPQHF
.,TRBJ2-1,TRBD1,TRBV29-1,TGCAGCGTTGAAAACAGGGGAAATGAGCAGTTCTTC,CSVENRGNEQFF
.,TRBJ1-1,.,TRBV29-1,TGCAGCGTTGAACAGAAGAACACTGAAGCTTTCTTT,CSVEQKNTEAFF
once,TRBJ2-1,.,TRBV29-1,TGCAGCGTTGAAGGTCCAAAAGGGGGGTTTGAGCAGTTCTTC,CSVEGPKGGFEQFF
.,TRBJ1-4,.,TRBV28,TGTGCCAGCCTTTCGACTGGTAATGAAAAACTGTTTTTT,CASLSTGNEKLFF
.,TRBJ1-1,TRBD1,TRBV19,TGTGCCAGTGGAAGGACAGGGGGCTCAAATATGAACACTGAAGCTTTCTTT,CASGRTGGSNMNTEAFF
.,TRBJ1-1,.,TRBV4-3,TGCGCCAGCAGCCAAGATGATTCGAGAGGGGTCAGAATGAACACTGAAGCTTTCTTT,CASSQDDSRGVRMNTEAFF
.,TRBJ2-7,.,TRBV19,TGTGCCAGTACTACACGACATGGAGGGTCCTACGAGCAGTACTTC,CASTTRHGGSYEQYF
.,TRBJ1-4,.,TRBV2,TGTGCCAGCAGAGAACAGGAAGGGAGAAATGAAAAACTGTTTTTT,CASREQEGRNEKLFF